Following are 10 T cell receptor beta chains from one sample sequenced in a study of cytomegalovirus exposure and HLA in healthy donors. With 60 Vbeta and 13 Jbeta primers, the PCR was carried out. Data came from immunoSEQ multiplex PCR; TCRdb stores just in-frame clones and leaves some out. Here the sample spans about 43,000 clones, about 85% being singletons. The sequencing input was PBMCs. The source is a man aged 45 to 65 in good health and CMV-seronegative.

This chain connects TRBV4-1 to TRBJ1-2, with 8 bases identical to TRBD1. The junction had 4 bases not matched to a gene; V was cut back by 4 bases and J by 0 bases. CDR1 and CDR2 from the germline V gene are MGHRA and YSYEKL. The CDR3 has 15 amino acids. CDR3 loop: CASSLGQGANYGYTF. As DNA, the CDR3 is TGCGCCAGCAGCCTAGGACAGGGAGCTAACTATGGCTACACCTTC.

J is TRBJ2-5 and V is TRBV9; 7 positions match TRBD1. Losses at the gene ends were 0 bases for V and 5 bases for J; bases not matched to a gene: 4. This CDR3 has 14 amino acids. From germline, CDR1 is SGDLS and CDR2 YYNGEE. The CDR3 spells CASSVATGLETQYF. The DNA for the CDR3 is TGTGCCAGCAGCGTAGCGACAGGGTTGGAGACCCAGTACTTC.

The chain carries TRBV7-2 and TRBJ1-2, with 9 bases matching TRBD1. Germline trimming cut 4 bases from V and 8 bases from J; bases unmatched to any gene: 5. This CDR3 comprises 13 residues. Germline V gene sequence: CDR1 SGHTA, CDR2 FQGNSA. The CDR3 DNA is TGTGCCAGCAGCTCGGGACAGGGAGTAGGCTACACCTTC. It translates to CASSSGQGVGYTF.

This chain connects TRBV5-8 to TRBJ1-1, with 7 bases that match TRBD1. Germline V lookup: CDR1 SGHTS, CDR2 YDEGEE. Unmatched junction bases numbered 7, after V lost 4 bases and J lost 4 bases. The CDR3 covers 14 residues. The CDR3 loop is CASSQGQWATEAFF. CDR3 nucleotides: TGTGCCAGCAGCCAGGGACAGTGGGCCACTGAAGCTTTCTTT.

This chain connects TRBV4-1 to TRBJ2-5; no definite D call. Trimming shortened V by 4 bases and J by 1 base, and 13 bases separated the two germline ends. This CDR3 spans 15 amino acids. Germline lookup yields CDR1 MGHRA and CDR2 YSYEKL. The CDR3 nucleotides read TGCGCCAGCAGCCTTGGTAGTGGCGGCCAAGAGACCCAGTACTTC. Its translation is CASSLGSGGQETQYF.

The J gene is TRBJ2-1, the V gene TRBV6-1, with a tentative D call TRBD1 (6 bases). The CDR3 spans 14 residues. Trimming pared 7 bases from V and 5 bases from J, leaving 15 bases between. Germline-derived CDR1 and CDR2 are MNHNS and SASEGT. The CDR3 is CASTPGTPDNEQFF. In DNA, the CDR3 is TGTGCCAGCACCCCGGGGACACCTGACAATGAGCAGTTCTTC.

This chain joins TRBV13 and TRBJ2-7; 8 nucleotides line up with TRBD1. This CDR3 is built from 17 residues. The trim removed 2 bases at V and 0 bases at J, leaving 9 bases unmatched. Germline values: CDR1 PRHDT, CDR2 FYEKMQ (reference sequence). CDR3 nucleotide sequence: TGTGCCAGCAGCTTAAGGAGGAACAGGGGGAGCTCCTACGAGCAGTACTTC. It specifies CASSLRRNRGSSYEQYF.

In nucleotides, the CDR3 is TGTGCCAGCAGTTCAACTAATCAGCCCCAGCATTTT. Translating it yields CASSSTNQPQHF. The chain recombines TRBV28 with TRBJ1-5; D gene unclear. Germline lookup yields CDR1 MDHEN and CDR2 SYDVKM. Trimming cost V 4 bases and J 4 bases, with 5 bases left between them. The CDR3 length is 12 residues.

The chain has TRBV10-2 and TRBJ1-1; 8 nucleotides line up with TRBD1. The germline V gene has CDR1 WSHSY and CDR2 SAAADI. The V segment lost 2 bases and the J segment 5 bases; nucleotides outside the gene matches: 7. The CDR3 extends over 15 amino acids. The CDR3 sequence is CASSEQDRGGTEAFF. CDR3 nucleotide sequence: TGCGCCAGCAGTGAGCAAGACAGGGGAGGAACTGAAGCTTTCTTT.

This chain connects TRBV6-5 to TRBJ1-2, with 8 bases aligning to TRBD1. The CDR3 has 16 residues. Trimming removed 1 base from V and 6 bases from J; junction bases left unmatched: 10. Germline-derived CDR1 and CDR2 are MNHEY and SVGAGI. As DNA, the CDR3 is TGTGCCAGCAGTTACTTCAGGGCAGGGGGCGCGAATGGCTACACCTTC. Residues: CASSYFRAGGANGYTF.